A single sample gave rise to the 20 T cell receptor beta chains below, sequenced in a study of shared clonotypes between healthy human individuals. Sequencing was performed with immunoSEQ multiplex PCR; in TCRdb, only in-frame clones are kept and a portion is missing. The top ten hold approximately 1.5% of the sample, which has some 900,000 clones, 70% to 85% seen once. The sample was memory CD4+ T cells sorted from blood. Sample subset: CD45RA-negative fraction. Source of these receptors: a man aged 18 to 30 in good health.

This sequence joins TRBV10-2 and TRBJ2-1, with D perhaps matching TRBD2 (6 bases). Germline V gene sequence: CDR1 WSHSY, CDR2 SAAADI. V was clipped by 3 bases and J by 2 bases, with 8 bases between them. CDR3 size: 14 residues. The CDR3 protein is CASSESSAYNEQFF. The CDR3 nucleotides are TGCGCCAGCAGTGAATCTAGCGCCTACAATGAGCAGTTCTTC.

The rearrangement links TRBV28 to TRBJ1-2; 7 bases map to TRBD1. The J segment lost 5 bases and the V segment lost 3 bases, leaving 12 bases of the junction unmatched. Germline CDR1 is MDHEN and CDR2 is SYDVKM. The CDR3 is 16 residues long. CDR3 in amino acids: CASSLLRDSSSYGYTF. In nucleotides, the CDR3 is TGTGCCAGCAGTTTGCTCCGGGACAGTAGTTCGTATGGCTACACCTTC.

V usage is TRBV19 and J usage is TRBJ2-1; 7 nucleotides line up with TRBD1. V was clipped by 7 bases and J by 11 bases; unmatched bases: 8. CDR3 length: 12 residues. Germline CDR1 and CDR2: LNHDA and SQIVND (reference sequence). The CDR3 DNA sequence: TGTGCCAGTACCCGAGGGGACAGTAAGCAGTTCTTC. It codes for CASTRGDSKQFF.

This chain uses TRBV4-3 with TRBJ1-5; no clear D. Germline CDR1 LGHNA, CDR2 YSLEER. This CDR3 spans 17 amino acids. Trimming pared 0 bases from V and 0 bases from J, leaving 12 bases between. In nucleotides, the CDR3 is TGCGCCAGCAGCCAAGATTTCACGACTTCTAGCAATCAGCCCCAGCATTTT. Translating gives CASSQDFTTSSNQPQHF.

This clone was detected only a few times. This chain joins TRBV5-4 and TRBJ1-6, with no clear D. The CDR3 spans 13 residues. V gave up 6 bases and J gave up 7 bases, with 11 bases separating them. Per the germline V gene, CDR1 is SGHNT and CDR2 is YYREEE (reference sequence). In DNA, the CDR3 is TGTGCCAGCAACCCGGGTTTGAATTCACCCCTCCACTTT. As protein: CASNPGLNSPLHF.

This clone has a handful of counts. The gene calls are TRBV5-1 and TRBJ1-4, with D possibly TRBD1 on 5 matching bases. This CDR3 contains 14 residues. V was shortened by 7 bases and J by 8 bases, with 18 bases between the two germline ends. Germline values: CDR1 SGHRS, CDR2 YFSETQ. CDR3 amino acids: CASGRGTDREKLFF. Written as DNA, the CDR3 is TGCGCCAGCGGGCGGGGCACCGATCGGGAAAAACTGTTTTTT.

This chain connects TRBV6-5 to TRBJ2-7, with 7 bases identical to TRBD2. CDR1 and CDR2 from the germline V gene are MNHEY and SVGAGI. The CDR3 is made up of 11 amino acids. V trimming: 6 bases; J trimming: 7 bases; junction bases outside the gene matches: 3. The DNA of the CDR3 is TGTGCCAGCAGCACGCGGGAGGAGCAGTACTTC. Its protein product is CASSTREEQYF.

This clone was recorded a few times. The genes are TRBV2 and TRBJ1-5, with D unresolved. V lost 6 bases and J 1 base, leaving 7 bases between the germline ends. The CDR3 has 13 residues. CDR1 SNHLY and CDR2 FYNNEI come from the germline V gene. The CDR3 region is CASRGNSNQPQHF. In DNA, the CDR3 is TGTGCCAGCAGGGGGAACAGCAATCAGCCCCAGCATTTT.

The V and J genes are TRBV9 and TRBJ2-7; D may be TRBD2 (6 bases). The V end was cut by 0 bases, the J end by 5 bases, with 12 bases between. Germline values: CDR1 SGDLS, CDR2 YYNGEE. The CDR3 contains 14 residues. CDR3 region: CASSVGGKSHEQYF. The DNA of the CDR3 is TGTGCCAGCAGCGTAGGCGGGAAGTCCCACGAGCAGTACTTC.

The V and J genes are TRBV20-1 and TRBJ2-3; D not resolved. The V end was cut by 7 bases, the J end by 0 bases, with 5 bases between. Germline CDR1 DFQATT, CDR2 SNEGSKA (reference sequence). The CDR3 covers 11 residues. CDR3 sequence (DNA): TGCAGTGAAAAAAGCACAGATACGCAGTATTTT. This codes for CSEKSTDTQYF.

The V call is TRBV19, the J call TRBJ2-7; 14 bases map to TRBD2. This CDR3 has 16 residues. Germline loops: CDR1 LNHDA, CDR2 SQIVND (reference sequence). V gave up 6 bases and J gave up 4 bases; unmatched junction bases: 8. The CDR3 coding sequence is TGTGCCAGTAGCGAACAGGGACTAGCGGGGGCGTACGAGCAGTACTTC. This sequence encodes CASSEQGLAGAYEQYF.

The chain carries TRBV7-2 and TRBJ2-1; no reliable D call. Trimming removed 2 bases from V and 0 bases from J, with 8 bases in between. Germline CDR1 is SGHTA and CDR2 is FQGNSA. The CDR3 has 15 residues. The CDR3 loop reads CASSLNPLSYNEQFF. CDR3 nucleotides: TGTGCCAGCAGCTTAAACCCCCTCTCCTACAATGAGCAGTTCTTC.

Notes on this clone: At the DNA level, this CDR3 is encoded by other sequences in the same sample as well. This chain joins TRBV18 and TRBJ1-1; D not certain. Per germline, CDR1 KGHSH and CDR2 LQKENI. The CDR3 loop spans 13 amino acids. With 2 bases removed from V and 2 bases from J, the gap between germline ends came to 6 bases. CDR3 loop: CASSPAGNTEAFF. The DNA for the CDR3 is TGTGCCAGCTCACCAGCAGGTAACACTGAAGCTTTCTTT.

V gene TRBV29-1 combines with J gene TRBJ2-7, with D possibly TRBD1 on 5 matching bases. V lost 3 bases and J 5 bases, leaving 17 bases between the germline ends. The CDR3 has 14 amino acids. CDR1 is SQVTM, CDR2 ANQGSEA, per germline. The CDR3 region is CSVDLSGAHHEQYF. The CDR3 DNA is TGCAGCGTTGACTTAAGTGGGGCGCATCACGAGCAGTACTTC.

This chain links TRBV10-3 with TRBJ2-2, with 10 nucleotides matching TRBD2. The germline gives CDR1 ENHRY, CDR2 SYGVKD. The J segment lost 7 bases and the V segment lost 2 bases, leaving 13 bases of the junction unmatched. CDR3 size: 18 residues. The CDR3 spells CAISEGPVTSGRDGELFF. As DNA, the CDR3 is TGTGCCATCAGTGAGGGCCCTGTAACAAGCGGGAGGGACGGGGAGCTGTTTTTT.

This clone was recorded once. The sample contains more than one DNA sequence encoding this CDR3. The V and J genes are TRBV6-5 and TRBJ2-7, with TRBD1 matching over 8 bases. J gave up 2 bases and V 5 bases, and 5 bases lay outside the gene matches. The CDR3 runs to 14 residues. Germline V gene lookup returns CDR1 MNHEY and CDR2 SVGAGI. The CDR3: CASSRTGSAYEQYF. CDR3 DNA sequence: TGTGCCAGCAGTCGGACAGGGTCGGCCTACGAGCAGTACTTC.

This clone showed up just once. V gene TRBV5-6 combines with J gene TRBJ1-2; 11 nucleotides line up with TRBD1. Germline CDR1 and CDR2: SGHDT and YYEEEE. J was trimmed by 7 bases and V by 5 bases; bases with no gene match: 22. The CDR3 runs 19 residues. CDR3 region: CASSTGTGGKKFGGGGYTF. The CDR3 DNA is TGTGCCAGCAGTACCGGGACAGGGGGAAAAAAGTTCGGAGGTGGTGGCTACACCTTC.

In this sample, this clone turned up a few times. The chain combines TRBV2 with TRBJ2-2, with TRBD2 identical over 7 bases. V was pared by 5 bases and J by 4 bases, with 7 bases of the junction left unmatched. CDR1 is SNHLY, CDR2 FYNNEI, per germline. CDR3 length: 15 amino acids. Written as DNA, the CDR3 is TGTGCCAGCAGTATTACTAGCGCCGTCACCGGGGAGCTGTTTTTT. Translation gives CASSITSAVTGELFF. The full variable domain, with the rest looked up from reference TRBV2 and TRBJ2-2, is EPEVTQTPSHQVTQMGQEVILRCVPISNHLYFYWYRQILGQKVEFLVSFYNNEISEKSEIFDDQFSVERPDGSNFTLKIRSTKLEDSAMYFCASSITSAVTGELFFGEGSRLTVL.

This sequence joins TRBV7-2 and TRBJ2-2, with 7 bases fitting TRBD2. The CDR3 is made up of 16 amino acids. J was trimmed by 5 bases and V by 5 bases; bases with no gene match: 11. Germline CDR1 SGHTA, CDR2 FQGNSA. CDR3 protein: CASSPRLARSTGELFF. In nucleotides, the CDR3 is TGTGCCAGCAGCCCAAGACTAGCAAGGAGTACCGGGGAGCTGTTTTTT.

This clone was detected many times. This chain uses TRBV10-2 with TRBJ1-1; a weak D match, TRBD1 (5 bases). CDR3 size: 16 residues. Trimming pared 3 bases from V and 0 bases from J, leaving 14 bases between. The germline CDR1 and CDR2 sequences are WSHSY and SAAADI. The CDR3 DNA is TGCGCCAGCAGTGATAGGGGCCGGCTCATGAACACTGAAGCTTTCTTT. It is translated as CASSDRGRLMNTEAFF.